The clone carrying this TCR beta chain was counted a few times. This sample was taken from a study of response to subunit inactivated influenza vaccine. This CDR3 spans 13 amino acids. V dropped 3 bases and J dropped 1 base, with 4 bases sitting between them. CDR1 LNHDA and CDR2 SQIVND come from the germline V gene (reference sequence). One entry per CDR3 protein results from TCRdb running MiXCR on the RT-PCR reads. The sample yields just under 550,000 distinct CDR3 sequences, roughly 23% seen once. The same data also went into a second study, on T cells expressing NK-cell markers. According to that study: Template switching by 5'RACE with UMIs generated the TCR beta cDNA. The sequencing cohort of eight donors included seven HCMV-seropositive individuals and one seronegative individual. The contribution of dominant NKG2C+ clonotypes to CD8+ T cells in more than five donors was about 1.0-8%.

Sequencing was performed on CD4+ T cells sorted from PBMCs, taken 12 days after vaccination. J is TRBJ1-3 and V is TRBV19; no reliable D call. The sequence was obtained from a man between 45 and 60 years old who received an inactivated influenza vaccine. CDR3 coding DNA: TGTGCCAGTAGTATTCGGTCTGGAAACACCATATATTTT. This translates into CASSIRSGNTIYF.